This entry describes one T cell receptor beta chain. This sample was taken from a study of blood T cell repertoires in COVID-19. Study in general: COVID-19 samples collected from the United States, Italy and Spain covered acute and convalescent phases.

Assay: immunoSEQ multiplex PCR; the TCRdb copy retains only in-frame clones and omits some. This table has roughly 80,000 clones, approximately 91% appearing once. CDR3 length: 13 residues. CDR1 KGHSH and CDR2 LQKENI come from the germline V gene. V was shortened by 6 bases and J by 5 bases, with 11 bases between the two germline ends. The chain employs TRBV18 and TRBJ2-1; D ambiguous. This TCR came from a woman aged 80 or older with acute or convalescent COVID-19. The sequenced material came from peripheral blood. CDR3 sequence (DNA): TGTGCCAGCTCTCCGGGTCTTAACAATGAGCAGTTCTTC. Its translation: CASSPGLNNEQFF.